This TCR beta chain stems from a study of beta chain features in type 1 diabetes. Study findings and constraints: Researchers report that Type 1 diabetes patients had moderately but significantly shorter TCRB CDR3s across all four CD4+ subsets.

This CDR3 contains 16 residues. Germline V CDR1 and CDR2: LGHNA, YNFKEQ. The junction had 8 bases not matched to a gene; V was cut back by 4 bases and J by 1 base. Comments on this clone: No antigen is known for it.

The study reverse transcribed the entire isolated RNA, so it sequenced expressed TCRB transcripts. Here immunoSEQ multiplex PCR was the method, and the copy in TCRdb shows in-frame clones only, minus some. The sample has hundreds of thousands of clones, 13% seen once. The material sequenced was naive CD4+ T cells from blood. This TCR was recovered from a man aged 18 to 29 with type 1 diabetes. This chain links TRBV4-2 with TRBJ2-5; 8 positions agree with TRBD1. As DNA, the CDR3 is TGTGCCAGCAGCCTGGACAGGGCGGTTATCCAAGAGACCCAGTACTTC. Residues: CASSLDRAVIQETQYF.